These T cell receptor beta chains were read from a single sample in a study of blood T cell repertoires in COVID-19. Profiling relied on immunoSEQ multiplex PCR, and the TCRdb table lists in-frame clones only, not all of them. There are approximately 300,000 clones in the sample; roughly 86% occur only once, and 1.5% to 2% lies in the top ten. The specimen sequenced was peripheral blood. These receptors originate from a woman in her forties or fifties with acute or convalescent COVID-19. The CDR3 runs from the conserved cysteine through the conserved F or W. Each record gives: J gene, V gene, clone size, D gene, CDR3 DNA, CDR3 protein. D genes are given only for firm matches. For some rows the clone size is stated as once, few or many, or as a class when expanded; others skip it.

J: TRBJ1-4
V: TRBV28
size: NA
D: NA
DNA: TGTGCCAGCAGTTCCCACCAGCGTACGGGACATGTTGAAGAAAAACTGTTTTTT
CDR3: CASSSHQRTGHVEEKLFF

J: TRBJ2-1
V: TRBV6-6
size: NA
D: NA
DNA: TGTGCCAGCAGTCCCCGCCCGGGAGCCAGAACGTACAATGAGCAGTTCTTC
CDR3: CASSPRPGARTYNEQFF

J: TRBJ1-2
V: TRBV7-9
size: NA
D: NA
DNA: TGTGCCAGCACCTTGGGGTTACGGGTTGGCTACACCTTC
CDR3: CASTLGLRVGYTF

J: TRBJ2-1
V: TRBV19
size: NA
D: NA
DNA: TGTGCCAGTAGTATTGCCGGTCTAGCGAGCGGCAATGAGCAGTTCTTC
CDR3: CASSIAGLASGNEQFF

J: TRBJ2-7
V: TRBV18
size: NA
D: TRBD1
DNA: TGTGCCAGCTCACCACCCTCCGCGACAGGGTACGCCGAGCAGTACTTC
CDR3: CASSPPSATGYAEQYF

J: TRBJ2-5
V: TRBV4-2
size: NA
D: TRBD2
DNA: TGTGCCAGCAGCCAAGTCGGGGGGGACCTCCAAGAGACCCAGTACTTC
CDR3: CASSQVGGDLQETQYF

J: TRBJ1-4
V: TRBV6-6
size: NA
D: TRBD1
DNA: TGTGCCAGCAGTCGATCGACAGGGGGCGCTAATGAAAAACTGTTTTTT
CDR3: CASSRSTGGANEKLFF

J: TRBJ1-2
V: TRBV5-1
size: once
D: NA
DNA: TGCGCCAGCAGCTGGGGCGGTAACTATGGCTACACCTTC
CDR3: CASSWGGNYGYTF

J: TRBJ2-1
V: TRBV7-9
size: NA
D: TRBD2
DNA: TGTGCCAGCAGTACCGAGCGGGAGGGCCGGGTAGATGAGCAGTTCTTC
CDR3: CASSTEREGRVDEQFF

J: TRBJ1-5
V: TRBV4-3
size: NA
D: NA
DNA: TGCGCCAGCAGCCAAGATGGGCAGCCTGGTCAGCCCCAGCATTTT
CDR3: CASSQDGQPGQPQHF

J: TRBJ1-1
V: TRBV7-2
size: NA
D: TRBD1
DNA: TGTGCCAGCAGCCCCCTCGGGACAGGGAACACTGAAGCTTTCTTT
CDR3: CASSPLGTGNTEAFF

J: TRBJ1-5
V: TRBV19
size: few
D: NA
DNA: TGTGCCAGTAGGTCGGGGAATTACAATCAGCCCCAGCATTTT
CDR3: CASRSGNYNQPQHF

J: TRBJ1-1
V: TRBV25-1
size: NA
D: NA
DNA: TGTGCCAGCAGTAGCCGGCAGACAACATTGAACACTGAAGCTTTCTTT
CDR3: CASSSRQTTLNTEAFF

J: TRBJ2-3
V: TRBV19
size: NA
D: NA
DNA: TGTGCCAGTAGTAACGGGAGACTGGGAGATACGCAGTATTTT
CDR3: CASSNGRLGDTQYF

J: TRBJ2-7
V: TRBV6-5
size: NA
D: TRBD2
DNA: TGTGCCAGCAGTTACTCGGGGAGGGTAATTTACGAGCAGTACTTC
CDR3: CASSYSGRVIYEQYF

J: TRBJ1-2
V: TRBV27
size: NA
D: NA
DNA: TGTGCCAGCAGTTTATCACAGGTTGCCTACTATGGCTACACCTTC
CDR3: CASSLSQVAYYGYTF

J: TRBJ1-4
V: TRBV6-5
size: few
D: NA
DNA: TGTGCCAGCGCGCCGGACACCGAAAAACTGTTTTTT
CDR3: CASAPDTEKLFF

J: TRBJ2-3
V: TRBV18
size: NA
D: NA
DNA: TGTGCCAGCTCACCACCGGTCGGCCTAGAAGATACGCAGTATTTT
CDR3: CASSPPVGLEDTQYF

J: TRBJ2-1
V: TRBV4-2
size: NA
D: TRBD2
DNA: TGTGCCAGCAGCCATTCCGCGGGACTATACAATGAGCAGTTCTTC
CDR3: CASSHSAGLYNEQFF

J: TRBJ2-1
V: TRBV9
size: once
D: NA
DNA: TGTGCCAGCAGCTATAGCGGAGACACCTACAATGAGCAGTTCTTC
CDR3: CASSYSGDTYNEQFF

J: TRBJ2-6
V: TRBV19
size: NA
D: NA
DNA: TGTGCCAGTAAAACAGAGCCCGGGGCCAACGTCCTGACTTTC
CDR3: CASKTEPGANVLTF

J: TRBJ2-7
V: TRBV5-1
size: NA
D: NA
DNA: TGCGCCAGCAGCGCAGGGATTTTGGTAATCTACGAGCAGTACTTC
CDR3: CASSAGILVIYEQYF

J: TRBJ2-5
V: TRBV7-6
size: NA
D: TRBD1
DNA: TGTGCCAGCAGCTTAGCGATCCCCGCCTGGGACAGGGTGGGGGAAACCCAGTACTTC
CDR3: CASSLAIPAWDRVGETQYF

J: TRBJ2-7
V: TRBV7-3
size: NA
D: TRBD2
DNA: TGTGCCAGCAGCTTATCCCCGGGAGGCTACGAGCAGTACTTC
CDR3: CASSLSPGGYEQYF

J: TRBJ2-2
V: TRBV11-1
size: NA
D: NA
DNA: TGTGCCAGCAGCTTATTGGTGCAGGCCGGGGAGCTGTTTTTT
CDR3: CASSLLVQAGELFF

J: TRBJ1-1
V: TRBV14
size: NA
D: TRBD1
DNA: TGTGCCAGCAGCCACCTTACAGGGGATGGAACTGAAGCTTTCTTT
CDR3: CASSHLTGDGTEAFF

J: TRBJ1-1
V: TRBV13
size: NA
D: NA
DNA: TGTGCCAGCAGCTTCAAGGCTGAGGATACTGAAGCTTTCTTT
CDR3: CASSFKAEDTEAFF

J: TRBJ2-5
V: TRBV5-1
size: NA
D: NA
DNA: TGCGCCAGCAGCTTGGCTGGGCGGGTGGGCAAAGAGACCCAGTACTTC
CDR3: CASSLAGRVGKETQYF

J: TRBJ2-3
V: TRBV5-4
size: NA
D: TRBD2
DNA: TGTGCCAGCAGCCTACGACTAGCGGGAGGTCCGGATACGCAGTATTTT
CDR3: CASSLRLAGGPDTQYF

J: TRBJ2-3
V: TRBV7-3
size: NA
D: TRBD2
DNA: TGTGCCAGCAGCTTAACCCGGACTAGCGGGAGTGGCACAGATACGCAGTATTTT
CDR3: CASSLTRTSGSGTDTQYF

J: TRBJ2-7
V: TRBV5-6
size: once
D: TRBD1
DNA: TGTGCCAGCAGCCTTGGACAGGGCCCCTACGAGCAGTACTTC
CDR3: CASSLGQGPYEQYF

J: TRBJ1-1
V: TRBV6-5
size: NA
D: NA
DNA: TGTGCCAGCAGTTTGAGGGGGTCAGGGAACACTGAAGCTTTCTTT
CDR3: CASSLRGSGNTEAFF

J: TRBJ1-2
V: TRBV24-1
size: once
D: NA
DNA: TGTGCCACCAGTGGTCGGAGTGCAGGGGCTGGCTATGGCTACACCTTC
CDR3: CATSGRSAGAGYGYTF

J: TRBJ2-7
V: TRBV9
size: many
D: NA
DNA: TGTGCCAGCAGCGTAAGCCCCCATATTGTAGAGCAGTACTTC
CDR3: CASSVSPHIVEQYF